The clone carrying this TCR beta chain showed up just once. How the authors handled the data: Counts of nucleated cells, estimated from reference gene primer amplification, were obtained. Method: immunoSEQ multiplex PCR; TCRdb's copy keeps in-frame clones and lacks some. That table furnishes V, J and clone size, whereas the DNA furnished D and trimming. The data contain about 110,000 clones, over 65% of them seen just once; the ten biggest clones take up 3% to 4%. The record originates from a study of blood T cell repertoires in COVID-19. Study as a whole: Specimens from acute and convalescent COVID-19 originated in the United States, Italy and Spain. T cells, B-cell-depleted T cells, or PBMCs supplied cDNA or gDNA.

This CDR3 is built from 12 residues. Trimming left V 1 base short and J 3 bases short, with 7 bases between. Germline CDR1 is GTSNPN and CDR2 is SVGIG (reference sequence). The sequenced sample consisted of peripheral blood. The chain links TRBV30 to TRBJ2-7; D is possibly TRBD1 (5 bases). This TCR was recovered from a woman aged 80 or older with acute or convalescent COVID-19. DNA for the CDR3: TGTGCCTGGAGTGCAAGGGGCTACGAGCAGTACTTC. Translating gives CAWSARGYEQYF.